This TCR beta chain was recovered during a study of T cell responses to AZD1222 COVID-19 vaccine. Notes on the study in general: Spike-wide vaccine-associated CD4 TCRs dominated at 160-218 and 743-854. Possibly, clonal diversity was underestimated; donors were largely white British and included more females. Seropositive AZD1222 recipients at baseline numbered only 5 to 7.

The method was immunoSEQ multiplex PCR; TCRdb's version includes in-frame clones alone and lacks a portion of them. Among around 140,000 clones listed, roughly 93% were seen once. Regarding this clone: Antigen: not known.

The V gene's germline CDR1 is SGHRS and CDR2 YFSETQ. V was clipped by 4 bases and J by 0 bases, with 15 bases between them. This CDR3 is 16 amino acids long. The sample in question was peripheral blood, obtained on day 0 of MenACWY control vaccination. The chain recombines TRBV5-1 with TRBJ2-3, with D possibly matching TRBD2 (6 bases). This receptor was identified in an adult in good health. This chain's CDR3 is CASSGSSAPSTDTQYF. The CDR3, as DNA: TGCGCCAGCAGCGGATCTAGCGCCCCTAGCACAGATACGCAGTATTTT.